The next 27 T cell receptor beta chains were all read from a single sample in a study of cytomegalovirus exposure and HLA in healthy donors. PCR used 60 Vbeta primers and 13 Jbeta primers. Clones were sequenced by immunoSEQ multiplex PCR, and TCRdb holds only the in-frame ones, with some missing. This table holds around 210,000 clones, more than 70% found once. The specimen sequenced was PBMCs. The receptors originated from a boy younger than 18 in good health and CMV-seronegative.

The table lists this clone with a count of one. The V call is TRBV30, the J call TRBJ1-2; D call uncertain. V lost 4 bases to trimming and J lost 5 bases, with 11 bases between them. This CDR3 region has 12 residues. CDR1 GTSNPN and CDR2 SVGIG come from the germline V gene (reference sequence). CDR3 sequence reads: CAWNHYLYGYTF. CDR3 bases: TGTGCCTGGAACCACTACCTGTATGGCTACACCTTC.

This clone has a single count. The rearrangement uses TRBV27 and TRBJ2-5; weak D call: TRBD1 (7 bases). CDR1 is MNHEY, CDR2 SMNVEV, per germline (reference sequence). The CDR3 contains 14 residues. The germline V and J ends were trimmed by 3 bases and 9 bases, with 17 bases remaining between them. The DNA for the CDR3 is TGTGCCAGCAGTTTGGGGACTCTAACAGGGGCCCAGTACTTC. This gives the protein CASSLGTLTGAQYF.

This chain uses TRBV6-5 with TRBJ1-5; weak D call: TRBD1 (6 bases). CDR3 length: 14 amino acids. V was pared by 5 bases and J by 3 bases, with 11 bases between. Germline-derived CDR1 and CDR2 are MNHEY and SVGAGI. This CDR3 reads CASSRTVHNQPQHF. The CDR3 nucleotides are TGTGCCAGCAGTCGGACAGTTCACAATCAGCCCCAGCATTTT.

The chain couples TRBV5-1 to TRBJ1-1; D possibly corresponds to TRBD1 (5 bases). The germline gives CDR1 SGHRS, CDR2 YFSETQ. Trimming removed 5 bases at V and 9 bases at J, with 11 bases between. This CDR3 has 11 amino acids. The CDR3 sequence: CASRIQEQAFF. CDR3 in DNA: TGCGCCAGCAGGATACAGGAGCAAGCTTTCTTT.

This chain connects TRBV6-1 to TRBJ2-7; the D is unclear. The CDR3 length is 13 residues. Germline-derived CDR1 and CDR2 are MNHNS and SASEGT. V was trimmed by 8 bases and J by 3 bases, leaving 14 bases between them. The CDR3 protein is CASSSWSGYEQYF. CDR3 bases: TGTGCCAGCTCCTCCTGGTCCGGCTACGAGCAGTACTTC.

A single count supports this clone. V gene TRBV5-1 combines with J gene TRBJ1-5; 7 bases agree with TRBD1. The length of the CDR3 is 21 residues. Germline-derived CDR1 and CDR2 are SGHRS and YFSETQ. V gave up 3 bases and J gave up 5 bases; unmatched junction bases: 26. The CDR3 spells CASSSAGGEGQKSKPYQPQHF. CDR3 bases: TGCGCCAGCAGCTCGGCGGGCGGAGAGGGACAGAAGTCAAAACCTTATCAGCCCCAGCATTTT.

The chain combines TRBV6-1 with TRBJ2-7, with 8 nucleotides matching TRBD1. This CDR3 is 15 amino acids long. Unmatched junction bases numbered 16, after V lost 8 bases and J lost 7 bases. Germline-derived CDR1 and CDR2 are MNHNS and SASEGT. The CDR3 here is CASCRPVGQVGEQYF. As DNA, the CDR3 is TGTGCCAGCTGCCGGCCGGTGGGACAGGTGGGGGAGCAGTACTTC.

The CDR3, as DNA: TGTGCCAGCAGTTATCTATTAACGAACGAGCAGTACTTC. Residues: CASSYLLTNEQYF. This chain links TRBV6-6 with TRBJ2-7; D gene ambiguous. This CDR3 has 13 residues. Germline values: CDR1 MNHNY, CDR2 SVGAGI (reference sequence). V lost 3 bases and J lost 5, with 11 bases in between.

The rearrangement uses TRBV6-5 and TRBJ2-2; tentatively, D is TRBD2 (5 bases). CDR3 size: 13 residues. CDR1 MNHEY and CDR2 SVGAGI come from the germline V gene. The germline V and J ends were trimmed by 6 bases and 4 bases, with 9 bases remaining between them. The CDR3 protein is CASSREGTGELFF. CDR3 nucleotides: TGTGCCAGCAGCCGCGAGGGCACCGGGGAGCTGTTTTTT.

The V call is TRBV11-3, the J call TRBJ2-7, with D perhaps TRBD2 (7 bases). The CDR3 is 14 residues long. Trimming pared 1 base from V and 6 bases from J, leaving 13 bases between. The germline V gene encodes CDR1 SGHNT and CDR2 YENEEA. The DNA of the CDR3 is TGTGCCAGCAGCTTAGCTGGGGGGGCGCGCGAGCAGTACTTC. Translating it yields CASSLAGGAREQYF.

The chain uses TRBV15 and TRBJ2-2; TRBD1 is a possible D gene (5 bases). V lost 0 bases and J lost 6, with 14 bases in between. In germline, CDR1 is LNHNV, CDR2 YYDKDF (reference sequence). The CDR3 spans 16 residues. The CDR3 is CATSRDNRQGPGELFF. The CDR3 nucleotides read TGTGCCACCAGCAGAGATAATAGGCAGGGCCCCGGGGAGCTGTTTTTT. Drawing the rest from reference TRBV15 and TRBJ2-2, the complete variable domain is DAMVIQNPRYQVTQFGKPVTLSCSQTLNHNVMYWYQQKSSQAPKLLFHYYDKDFNNEADTPDNFQSRRPNTSFCFLDIRSPGLGDTAMYLCATSRDNRQGPGELFFGEGSRLTVL.

The gene calls are TRBV2 and TRBJ1-2; D possibly corresponds to TRBD1 (6 bases). The CDR3 runs to 11 residues. The V and J ends lost 6 bases and 7 bases respectively, with 9 bases between them. The V gene's germline CDR1 is SNHLY and CDR2 FYNNEI. CDR3 nucleotides: TGTGCCAGCAGCGGACAGAGTGGCTACACCTTC. The encoded protein is CASSGQSGYTF.

This chain uses TRBV2 with TRBJ2-1, with 9 bases that match TRBD1. Germline loops: CDR1 SNHLY, CDR2 FYNNEI. The junction had 14 bases not matched to a gene; V was cut back by 6 bases and J by 8 bases. The CDR3 runs 16 residues. The CDR3: CASRDPIGTGSYEQFF. CDR3 DNA: TGTGCCAGCAGAGACCCCATCGGGACAGGGTCGTATGAGCAGTTCTTC.

In this sample, this clone turned up a few times. The rearrangement uses TRBV4-2 and TRBJ2-3; 10 nucleotides match TRBD1. In germline, CDR1 is LGHNA, CDR2 YNFKEQ. Trimming cost V 2 bases and J 4 bases; bases outside gene matches: 9. The CDR3 sequence is 17 residues long. The CDR3 region is CASSQQSRDRGADTQYF. CDR3 DNA: TGTGCCAGCAGCCAACAGTCCCGGGACAGGGGAGCAGATACGCAGTATTTT.

The chain employs TRBV7-9 and TRBJ2-2; 8 nucleotides match TRBD2. The CDR3 sequence is 14 residues long. The V and J ends lost 1 base and 7 bases, in that order; junction bases with no gene match: 2. The germline CDR1 and CDR2 sequences are SEHNR and FQNEAQ (reference sequence). The CDR3 loop reads CASSLERGRGELFF. The CDR3, as DNA: TGTGCCAGCAGCTTAGAGCGGGGGCGCGGGGAGCTGTTTTTT.

For this clone: The sample contains more than one DNA sequence encoding this CDR3. The chain recombines TRBV6-5 with TRBJ1-1, with D unresolved. The CDR3 sequence is 13 residues long. Germline CDR1 and CDR2: MNHEY and SVGAGI. Trimming took 0 bases from V and 1 from J, leaving 3 bases between them. CDR3 protein: CASSYSRNTEAFF. The CDR3 DNA is TGTGCCAGCAGTTACTCCAGGAACACTGAAGCTTTCTTT.

The table lists this clone with a few counts. This rearrangement joins TRBV6-6 to TRBJ2-5, with D unresolved. V was shortened by 0 bases and J by 3 bases, with 11 bases between the two germline ends. The CDR3 runs to 15 residues. CDR1 is MNHNY and CDR2 is SVGAGI in the germline V gene (reference sequence). The CDR3 sequence: CASSYSNPSKETQYF. CDR3 coding DNA: TGTGCCAGCAGTTACTCGAATCCTAGTAAAGAGACCCAGTACTTC.

This chain uses TRBV2 with TRBJ2-2, with D possibly being TRBD1 (5 bases). The CDR3 runs 12 residues. CDR1 is SNHLY and CDR2 is FYNNEI in the germline V gene. V lost 3 bases and J lost 6, with 5 bases in between. The CDR3 loop is CASSEGPGELFF. In nucleotides, the CDR3 is TGTGCCAGCAGTGAGGGGCCCGGGGAGCTGTTTTTT.

The genes are TRBV11-2 and TRBJ1-3; 7 nucleotides align to TRBD1. Trimming at V came to 5 bases and at J to 0 bases, leaving 4 bases not matched to a gene. In germline, CDR1 is SGHAT, CDR2 FQNNGV. The CDR3 contains 15 residues. The chain's CDR3 is CASSSQGGSGNTIYF. CDR3 in DNA: TGTGCCAGCAGCAGCCAGGGGGGCTCTGGAAACACCATATATTTT. Full variable domain (missing parts from reference TRBV11-2 and TRBJ1-3): EAGVAQSPRYKIIEKRQSVAFWCNPISGHATLYWYQQILGQGPKLLIQFQNNGVVDDSQLPKDRFSAERLKGVDSTLKIQPAKLEDSAVYLCASSSQGGSGNTIYFGEGSWLTVV.

V gene TRBV6-4 combines with J gene TRBJ1-2; D may be TRBD1 (6 bases). Between the trimmed V and J ends, which lost 5 bases and 4 bases, there was a span of 14 bases. CDR3 length: 14 amino acids. Germline V gene sequence: CDR1 MRHNA, CDR2 SNTAGT. Here the CDR3 reads CASSLSGEGYGYTF. CDR3 coding DNA: TGTGCCAGCAGTCTTTCAGGGGAAGGCTATGGCTACACCTTC.

The genes are TRBV10-3 and TRBJ1-1; D is unclear. The CDR3 has 15 residues. The V gene's germline CDR1 is ENHRY and CDR2 SYGVKD. V was shortened by 3 bases and J by 1 base, with 12 bases between the two germline ends. This CDR3 reads CAISDLVTGNTEAFF. The CDR3 nucleotides are TGTGCCATCAGTGACCTCGTGACGGGGAACACTGAAGCTTTCTTT.

This chain joins TRBV30 and TRBJ1-2; no firm D call. Germline lookup yields CDR1 GTSNPN and CDR2 SVGIG (reference sequence). Trimming took 0 bases from V and 4 from J, leaving 12 bases between them. The CDR3 contains 14 residues. This chain's CDR3 is CAWSVRFRGYGYTF. In nucleotides, the CDR3 is TGTGCCTGGAGTGTCCGCTTCCGGGGCTATGGCTACACCTTC.

The J gene is TRBJ1-4, the V gene TRBV6-5; 8 bases line up with TRBD1. Germline assignment: CDR1 MNHEY and CDR2 SVGAGI. V gave up 6 bases and J gave up 6 bases; unmatched junction bases: 0. CDR3 length: 12 residues. The CDR3 sequence is CASRTGDEKLFF. The CDR3 DNA reads as TGTGCCAGCAGGACAGGGGATGAAAAACTGTTTTTT.

The V and J genes are TRBV11-2 and TRBJ2-5; D possibly corresponds to TRBD1 (5 bases). Germline CDR1 reads SGHAT; CDR2 reads FQNNGV. The ends were cut back, 0 bases at V and 0 bases at J, with 14 bases in the middle. The CDR3 sequence is 17 residues long. CDR3 sequence reads: CASSLDNLAGYQETQYF. As DNA, the CDR3 is TGTGCCAGCAGCTTAGATAATCTGGCAGGGTACCAAGAGACCCAGTACTTC. Looking up the rest from reference TRBV11-2 and TRBJ2-5 gives the full variable domain: EAGVAQSPRYKIIEKRQSVAFWCNPISGHATLYWYQQILGQGPKLLIQFQNNGVVDDSQLPKDRFSAERLKGVDSTLKIQPAKLEDSAVYLCASSLDNLAGYQETQYFGPGTRLLVL.

V and J are TRBV6-5 and TRBJ2-5; TRBD2 might be the D (5 bases). The germline CDR1 and CDR2 sequences are MNHEY and SVGAGI. CDR3 length: 15 amino acids. CDR3 in DNA: TGTGCTCACGACGGCGCTAGCTGTTACCAAGAGACCCAGTACTTC. It translates to CAHDGASCYQETQYF.

This clone was seen only a few times. CDR3 protein: CASSETDYAYEQYF. CDR3 nucleotide sequence: TGTGCCAGCAGCGAGACGGACTACGCCTACGAGCAGTACTTC. The gene calls are TRBV9 and TRBJ2-7; a possible D gene is TRBD2 (6 bases). This CDR3 has 14 amino acids. The V end lost 3 bases, the J end lost 2 bases, and 12 bases lay between the germline ends. Per the germline V gene, CDR1 is SGDLS and CDR2 is YYNGEE. Supplemented by reference TRBV9 and TRBJ2-7, the full variable domain reads DSGVTQTPKHLITATGQRVTLRCSPRSGDLSVYWYQQSLDQGLQFLIQYYNGEERAKGNILERFSAQQFPDLHSELNLSSLELGDSALYFCASSETDYAYEQYFGPGTRLTVT.

The rearrangement joins TRBV13 to TRBJ1-3, with a possible D match to TRBD1 (6 bases). The CDR3 has 14 amino acids. Germline values: CDR1 PRHDT, CDR2 FYEKMQ (reference sequence). V was pared by 3 bases and J by 1 base, with 7 bases between. The CDR3 DNA is TGTGCCAGCAGCTTCAGGGGATCTGGAAACACCATATATTTT. This encodes CASSFRGSGNTIYF.